This TCR beta chain is drawn from a study of shared clonotypes between healthy human individuals. Findings of the study overall: A handful of donors had 5% to 6% of their naive CD4 clonotypes in common.

Assay: immunoSEQ multiplex PCR; the TCRdb copy retains only in-frame clones and omits some. Among roughly 2 million clones, about 95% were seen once, and the ten largest hold roughly 1%. Turning to this clone: Antigen unknown.

The CDR3 contains 13 residues. Looked up from germline, CDR1 is SGHNT and CDR2 is YENEEA. The ends were cut back, 5 bases at V and 10 bases at J, with 12 bases in the middle. Terminally differentiated effector memory CD45RA+ cells were excluded from the naive CD8 cells, which were CD45RO-negative and positively selected for CCR7. The chain is built from TRBV11-3 and TRBJ1-6; D is uncertain. The clonotype originates from a man aged 18-30 years in good health. The sequenced sample consisted of naive CD8+ T cells sorted from blood. The CDR3: CASSTSTGSPLHF. The CDR3 DNA reads TGTGCCAGCAGCACTTCGACCGGGTCACCCCTCCACTTT.